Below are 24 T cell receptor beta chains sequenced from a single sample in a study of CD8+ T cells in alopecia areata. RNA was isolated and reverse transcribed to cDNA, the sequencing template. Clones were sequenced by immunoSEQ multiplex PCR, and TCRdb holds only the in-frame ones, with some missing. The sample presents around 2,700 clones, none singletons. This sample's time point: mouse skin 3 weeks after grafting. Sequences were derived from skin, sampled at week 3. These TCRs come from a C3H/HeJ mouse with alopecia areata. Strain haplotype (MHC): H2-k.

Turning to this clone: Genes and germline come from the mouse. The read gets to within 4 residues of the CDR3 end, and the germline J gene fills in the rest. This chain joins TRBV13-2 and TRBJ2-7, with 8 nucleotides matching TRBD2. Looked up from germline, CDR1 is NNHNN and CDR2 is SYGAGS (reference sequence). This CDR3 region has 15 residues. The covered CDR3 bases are TGTGCCAGCGGTGATGCACCCTGGGGGGTGTAT. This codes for CASGDAPWGVY. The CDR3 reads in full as CASGDAPWGVYEQYF.

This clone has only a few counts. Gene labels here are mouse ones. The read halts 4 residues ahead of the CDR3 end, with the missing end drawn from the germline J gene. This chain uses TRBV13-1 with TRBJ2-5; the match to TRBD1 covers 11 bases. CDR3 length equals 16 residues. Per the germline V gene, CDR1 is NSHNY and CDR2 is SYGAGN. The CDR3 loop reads CASSDRTGGAGDTQYF. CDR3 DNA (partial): TGTGCCAGCAGTGATCGGACAGGGGGCGCAGGAGAC.

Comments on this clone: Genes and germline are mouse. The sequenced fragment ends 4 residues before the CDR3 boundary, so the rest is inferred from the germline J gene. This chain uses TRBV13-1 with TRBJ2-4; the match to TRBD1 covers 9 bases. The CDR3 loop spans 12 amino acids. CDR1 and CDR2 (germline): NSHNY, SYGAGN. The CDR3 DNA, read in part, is TGTGCCAGCACCGGGACAGGGAAC. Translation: CASTGTGN. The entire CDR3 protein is CASTGTGNTLYF.

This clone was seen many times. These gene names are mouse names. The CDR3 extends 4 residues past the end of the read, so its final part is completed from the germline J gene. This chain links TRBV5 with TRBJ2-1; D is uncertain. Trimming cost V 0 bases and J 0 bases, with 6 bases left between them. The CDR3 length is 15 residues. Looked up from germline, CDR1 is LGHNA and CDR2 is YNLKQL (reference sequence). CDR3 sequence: CASSQENSNYAEQFF. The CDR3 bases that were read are TGTGCCAGCAGCCAAGAGAACAGTAACTATGCT.

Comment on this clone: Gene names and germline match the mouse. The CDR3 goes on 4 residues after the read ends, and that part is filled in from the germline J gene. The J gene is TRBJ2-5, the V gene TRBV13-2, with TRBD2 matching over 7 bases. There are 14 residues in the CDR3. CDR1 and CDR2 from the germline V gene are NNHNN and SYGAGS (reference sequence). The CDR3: CASGDAPGGDTQYF. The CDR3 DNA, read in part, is TGTGCCAGCGGTGATGCTCCGGGGGGGGAC.

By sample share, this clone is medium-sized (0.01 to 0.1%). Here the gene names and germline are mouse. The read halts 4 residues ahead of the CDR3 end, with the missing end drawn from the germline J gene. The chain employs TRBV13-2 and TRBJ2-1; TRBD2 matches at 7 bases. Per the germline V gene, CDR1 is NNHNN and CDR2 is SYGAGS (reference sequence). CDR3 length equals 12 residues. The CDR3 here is CAGGGRGAEQFF. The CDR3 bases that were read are TGTGCCGGGGGGGGAAGAGGGGCT.

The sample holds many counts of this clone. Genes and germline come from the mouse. Partial CDR3 DNA: TGCACCTGCAGTGCCAGGGGTCAAAAC. Protein product: CTCSARGQN. The whole CDR3 sequence is CTCSARGQNTLYF. V and J are TRBV1 and TRBJ2-4, with D possibly TRBD1 on 5 matching bases. The CDR3 end falls 4 residues outside the read, so it is completed with the germline J gene. CDR3 size: 13 residues. The germline CDR1 and CDR2 sequences are NSQYPW and LRSPGD (reference sequence). Trimming left V 3 bases short and J 1 base short, with 5 bases between.

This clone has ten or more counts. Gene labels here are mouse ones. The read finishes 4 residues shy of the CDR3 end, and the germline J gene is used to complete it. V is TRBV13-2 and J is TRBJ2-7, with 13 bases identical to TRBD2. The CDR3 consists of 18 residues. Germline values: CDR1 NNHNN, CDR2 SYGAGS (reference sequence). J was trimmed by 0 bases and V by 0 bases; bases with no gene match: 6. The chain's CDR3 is CASGDGRGDWGGSYEQYF. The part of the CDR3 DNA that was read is TGTGCCAGCGGTGATGGGAGAGGGGACTGGGGGGGCTCCTAT.

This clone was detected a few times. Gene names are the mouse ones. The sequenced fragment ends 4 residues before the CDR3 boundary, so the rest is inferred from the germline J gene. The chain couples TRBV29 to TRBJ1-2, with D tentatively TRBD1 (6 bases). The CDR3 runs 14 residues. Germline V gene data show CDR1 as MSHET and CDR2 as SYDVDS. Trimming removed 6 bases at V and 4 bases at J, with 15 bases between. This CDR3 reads CASRADRASSDYTF. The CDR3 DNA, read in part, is TGTGCTAGCAGGGCGGACAGAGCAAGCTCC.

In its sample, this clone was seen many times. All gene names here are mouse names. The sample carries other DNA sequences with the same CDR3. The sequenced part of the CDR3 DNA is TGTGCCTGGAGTCTAGACAGGGCAAACTCC. As protein: CAWSLDRANS. The full CDR3 sequence reads CAWSLDRANSDYTF. The rearrangement uses TRBV31 and TRBJ1-2, with TRBD1 identical over 7 bases. The CDR3 end falls 4 residues outside the read, so it is completed with the germline J gene. V lost 0 bases and J lost 0; bases outside the gene matches: 1. CDR3 length: 14 amino acids. Germline V gives CDR1 GKSSPN, CDR2 SITVG. The variable domain in full, completed from reference TRBV31 and TRBJ1-2, reads AQTIHQWPVAEIKAVGSPLSLGCTIKGKSSPNLYWYWQATGGTLQQLFYSITVGQVESVVQLNLSASRPKDDQFILSTEKLLLSHSGFYLCAWSLDRANSDYTFGSGTRLLVI.

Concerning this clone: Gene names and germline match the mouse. The sequenced CDR3 bases are TGTGCCAGCGGGAGGACAGGGAAGGAC. Encoded protein: CASGRTGKD. The entire CDR3 reads CASGRTGKDTQYF. J is TRBJ2-5 and V is TRBV13-2, with 8 positions matching TRBD1. The read halts 4 residues ahead of the CDR3 end, with the missing end drawn from the germline J gene. Germline assignment: CDR1 NNHNN and CDR2 SYGAGS (reference sequence). The CDR3 spans 13 residues.

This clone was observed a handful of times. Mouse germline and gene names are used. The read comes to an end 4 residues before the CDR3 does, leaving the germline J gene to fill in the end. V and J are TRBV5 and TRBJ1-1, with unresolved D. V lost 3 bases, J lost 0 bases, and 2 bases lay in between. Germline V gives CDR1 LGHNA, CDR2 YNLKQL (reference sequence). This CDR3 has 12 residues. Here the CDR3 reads CASSHTNTEVFF. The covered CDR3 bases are TGTGCCAGCAGCCACACAAACACA.

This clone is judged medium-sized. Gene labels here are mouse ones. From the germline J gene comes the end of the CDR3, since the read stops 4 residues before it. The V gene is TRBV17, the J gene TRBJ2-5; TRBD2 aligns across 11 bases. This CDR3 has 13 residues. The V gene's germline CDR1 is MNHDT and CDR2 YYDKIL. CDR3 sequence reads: CASSRTGGDTQYF. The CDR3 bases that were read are TGTGCTAGCAGCCGGACTGGGGGGGAC.

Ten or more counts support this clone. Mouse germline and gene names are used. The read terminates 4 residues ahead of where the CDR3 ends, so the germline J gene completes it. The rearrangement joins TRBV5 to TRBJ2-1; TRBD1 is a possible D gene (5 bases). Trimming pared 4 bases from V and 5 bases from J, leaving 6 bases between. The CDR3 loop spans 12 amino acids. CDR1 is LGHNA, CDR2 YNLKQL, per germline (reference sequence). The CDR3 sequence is CASSPTDAEQFF. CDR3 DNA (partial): TGTGCCAGCAGCCCGACAGATGCT.

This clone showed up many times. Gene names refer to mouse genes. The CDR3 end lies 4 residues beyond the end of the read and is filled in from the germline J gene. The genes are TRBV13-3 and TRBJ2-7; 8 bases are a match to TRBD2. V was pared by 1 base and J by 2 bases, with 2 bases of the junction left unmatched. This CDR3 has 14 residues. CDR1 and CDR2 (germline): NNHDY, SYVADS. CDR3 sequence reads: CASSDRGGPYEQYF. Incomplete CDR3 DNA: TGTGCCAGCAGTGATAGGGGGGGCCCCTAT.

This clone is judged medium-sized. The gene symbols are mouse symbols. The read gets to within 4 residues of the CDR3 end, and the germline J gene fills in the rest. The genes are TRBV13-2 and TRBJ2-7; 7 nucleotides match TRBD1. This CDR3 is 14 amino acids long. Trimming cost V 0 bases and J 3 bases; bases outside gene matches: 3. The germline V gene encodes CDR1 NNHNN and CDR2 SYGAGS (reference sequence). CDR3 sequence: CASGDVGQHYEQYF. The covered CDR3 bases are TGTGCCAGCGGTGATGTGGGACAGCACTAT.

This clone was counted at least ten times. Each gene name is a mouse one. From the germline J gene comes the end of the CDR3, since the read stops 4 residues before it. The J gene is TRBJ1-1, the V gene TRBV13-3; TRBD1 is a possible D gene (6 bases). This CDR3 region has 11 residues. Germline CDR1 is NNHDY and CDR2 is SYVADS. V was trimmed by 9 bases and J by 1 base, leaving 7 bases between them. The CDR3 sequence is CATGQNTEVFF. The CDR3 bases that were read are TGTGCCACGGGACAAAACACA.

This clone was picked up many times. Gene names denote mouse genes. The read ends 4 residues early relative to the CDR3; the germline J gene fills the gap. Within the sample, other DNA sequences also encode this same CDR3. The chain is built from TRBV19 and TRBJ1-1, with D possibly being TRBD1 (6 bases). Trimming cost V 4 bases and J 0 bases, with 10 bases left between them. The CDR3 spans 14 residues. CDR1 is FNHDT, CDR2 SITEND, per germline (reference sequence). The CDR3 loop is CASSRDTANTEVFF. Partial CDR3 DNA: TGTGCCAGCAGTCGGGACACTGCAAACACA.

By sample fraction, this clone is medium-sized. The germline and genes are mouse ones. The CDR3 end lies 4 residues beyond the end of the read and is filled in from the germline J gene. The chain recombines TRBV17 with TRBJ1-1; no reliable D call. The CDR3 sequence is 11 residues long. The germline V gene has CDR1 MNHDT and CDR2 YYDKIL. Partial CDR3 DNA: TGTGCTAGCAGTAGACAAACA. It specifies CASSRQT. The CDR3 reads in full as CASSRQTEVFF.

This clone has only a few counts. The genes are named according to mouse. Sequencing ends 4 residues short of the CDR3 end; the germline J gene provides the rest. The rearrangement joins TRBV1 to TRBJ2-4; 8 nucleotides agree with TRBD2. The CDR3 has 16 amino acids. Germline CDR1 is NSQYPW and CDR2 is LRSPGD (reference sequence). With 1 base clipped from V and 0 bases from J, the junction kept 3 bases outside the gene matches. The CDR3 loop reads CTCSAVRDWSQNTLYF. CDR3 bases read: TGCACCTGCAGTGCAGTCCGGGACTGGAGTCAAAAC.

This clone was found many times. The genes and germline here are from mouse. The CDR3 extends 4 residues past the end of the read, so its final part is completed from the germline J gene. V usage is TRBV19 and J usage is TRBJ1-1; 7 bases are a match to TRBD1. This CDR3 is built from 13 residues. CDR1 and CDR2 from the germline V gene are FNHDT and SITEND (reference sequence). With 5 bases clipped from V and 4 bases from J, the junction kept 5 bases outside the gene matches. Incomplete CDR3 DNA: TGTGCCAGCAGACAGGGGTGGGGCACA. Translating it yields CASRQGWGT. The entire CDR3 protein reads CASRQGWGTEVFF.

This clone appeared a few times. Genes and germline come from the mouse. The CDR3 protein is CASRLWGSEQFF. The CDR3 bases that were read are TGTGCCAGCAGGCTCTGGGGTTCT. This sequence joins TRBV13-1 and TRBJ2-1, with D possibly being TRBD2 (6 bases). Read data end 4 residues before the CDR3 end; the end is taken from the germline J gene. Germline CDR1 and CDR2: NSHNY and SYGAGN. This CDR3 contains 12 residues.

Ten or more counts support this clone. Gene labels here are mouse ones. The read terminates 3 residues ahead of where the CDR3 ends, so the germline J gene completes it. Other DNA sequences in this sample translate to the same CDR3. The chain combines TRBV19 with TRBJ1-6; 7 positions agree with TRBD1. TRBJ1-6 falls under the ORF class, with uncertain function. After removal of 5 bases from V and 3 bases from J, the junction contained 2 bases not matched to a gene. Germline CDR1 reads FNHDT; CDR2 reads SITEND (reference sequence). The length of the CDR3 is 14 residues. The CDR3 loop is CASSRDSYNSPLYF. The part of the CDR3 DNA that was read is TGTGCCAGCAGCAGGGACAGCTATAATTCGCCC.

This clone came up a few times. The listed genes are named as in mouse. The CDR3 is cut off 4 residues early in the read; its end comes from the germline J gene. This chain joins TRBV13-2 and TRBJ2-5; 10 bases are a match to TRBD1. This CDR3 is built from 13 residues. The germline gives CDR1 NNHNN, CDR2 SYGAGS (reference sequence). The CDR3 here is CASGGGQGDTQYF. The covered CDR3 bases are TGTGCCAGCGGTGGGGGACAGGGGGAC.